This is a list of T cell receptor beta chains from one sample in a study of cytomegalovirus exposure and HLA in healthy donors. TCRdb's table, derived via immunoSEQ multiplex PCR, lists solely in-frame clones and lacks some. This sample's table reports about 150,000 clones. What was sequenced was PBMCs. The source of these receptors is a woman between 45 and 65 years old in good health and CMV-seronegative. Both conserved end residues are part of each CDR3. The D gene is left open where the match is weak.

J,V,D,CDR3,DNA
TRBJ2-7,TRBV7-9,.,CASSPSGIGRSYEQYF,TGTGCCAGCAGCCCCTCGGGGATAGGTAGATCCTACGAGCAGTACTTC
TRBJ1-5,TRBV27,TRBD1,CASSPDRARGNQPQHF,TGTGCCAGCAGTCCTGACAGGGCCCGGGGCAATCAGCCCCAGCATTTT
TRBJ2-7,TRBV5-1,TRBD2,CASSPSGSNDEQYF,TGCGCCAGCAGCCCCAGCGGGAGTAACGACGAGCAGTACTTC
TRBJ2-5,TRBV6-5,TRBD2,CASSYSGLAGSETQYF,TGTGCCAGCAGTTACTCGGGACTAGCGGGAAGCGAGACCCAGTACTTC
TRBJ2-7,TRBV11-1,TRBD2,CASSEGLAGLHF,TGTGCCAGCAGCGAGGGACTAGCGGGTCTACACTTC
TRBJ1-1,TRBV18,.,CASSNFSPGMNTEAFF,TGTGCCAGCTCAAACTTTTCTCCAGGCATGAACACTGAAGCTTTCTTT
TRBJ1-6,TRBV27,.,CASSPGAPGGNSPLHF,TGTGCCAGCAGCCCCGGAGCACCCGGGGGGAATTCACCCCTCCACTTT
TRBJ1-4,TRBV6-5,.,CASSYADGGNEKLFF,TGTGCCAGCAGTTACGCGGACGGGGGTAATGAAAAACTGTTTTTT
TRBJ2-7,TRBV5-1,TRBD2,CASSLGLAGNYEQYF,TGCGCCAGCAGCTTGGGACTAGCGGGAAACTACGAGCAGTACTTC
TRBJ2-7,TRBV28,.,CASSQDSSYEQYF,TGTGCCAGCAGCCAGGACAGCTCCTACGAGCAGTACTTC
TRBJ2-7,TRBV5-1,.,CASSSQSGGEQYF,TGCGCCAGCAGCTCACAGTCTGGGGGGGAGCAGTACTTC
TRBJ2-2,TRBV11-3,.,CASSLSQVTGELFF,TGTGCCAGCAGCTTATCGCAGGTCACCGGGGAGCTGTTTTTT
TRBJ1-2,TRBV6-5,.,CASRGAGWGYTF,TGTGCCAGCAGGGGGGCAGGGTGGGGCTACACCTTC
TRBJ1-2,TRBV5-6,TRBD1,CASSFADRVLGYTF,TGTGCCAGCAGCTTTGCGGACAGGGTGCTTGGCTACACCTTC
TRBJ2-7,TRBV5-1,.,CASSQTVTYEQYF,TGCGCCAGCAGCCAAACAGTTACCTACGAGCAGTACTTC
TRBJ2-7,TRBV2,TRBD2,CASSGLSGRSDEQYF,TGTGCCAGCAGTGGCCTTAGCGGGAGGTCCGACGAGCAGTACTTC
TRBJ2-7,TRBV9,TRBD2,CASSEGSGKTYEQYF,TGTGCCAGCAGCGAGGGAAGCGGGAAAACCTACGAGCAGTACTTC
TRBJ2-7,TRBV19,TRBD1,CASSKVYRGAYEQYF,TGTGCCAGTAGTAAGGTTTACAGGGGGGCCTACGAGCAGTACTTC
TRBJ2-7,TRBV7-2,TRBD2,CASSTGTSDSYEQYF,TGTGCCAGCAGCACCGGGACTAGCGACTCCTACGAGCAGTACTTC
TRBJ2-7,TRBV27,.,CASSSYPGSYEQYF,TGTGCCAGCAGTTCCTACCCCGGGTCCTACGAGCAGTACTTC
TRBJ1-1,TRBV10-3,TRBD1,CAIRGSGQGNTEAFF,TGTGCCATCAGGGGCTCGGGACAGGGGAACACTGAAGCTTTCTTT
TRBJ2-5,TRBV9,TRBD2,CASSVGLALQETQYF,TGTGCCAGCAGCGTGGGACTAGCACTCCAAGAGACCCAGTACTTC
TRBJ1-1,TRBV11-2,TRBD1,CASRSIRGRTEAFF,TGTGCCAGCAGATCAATCAGGGGGCGAACTGAAGCTTTCTTT
TRBJ1-2,TRBV28,TRBD1,CASSLKFYRTGIGYTF,TGTGCCAGCAGTCTCAAATTTTATAGGACAGGGATTGGCTACACCTTC
TRBJ2-2,TRBV19,.,CASSIGGDTGELFF,TGTGCCAGTAGTATAGGCGGCGACACCGGGGAGCTGTTTTTT
TRBJ2-5,TRBV6-1,TRBD2,CKAGLAGQETQYF,TGTAAAGCTGGACTAGCGGGGCAAGAGACCCAGTACTTC
TRBJ1-1,TRBV5-1,TRBD1,CASSSTGTGDTEAFF,TGCGCCAGCAGCTCCACCGGGACAGGGGACACTGAAGCTTTCTTT
TRBJ2-3,TRBV7-8,TRBD1,CASSYRGPTSTDTQYF,TGTGCCAGCAGCTACAGGGGCCCGACTAGCACAGATACGCAGTATTTT
TRBJ1-2,TRBV4-2,TRBD1,CASSQVPGTELNYGYTF,TGTGCCAGCAGCCAAGTTCCAGGGACAGAGTTGAACTATGGCTACACCTTC
TRBJ2-3,TRBV5-4,TRBD1,CASSTYRGSETDTQYF,TGTGCCAGCAGCACTTACAGGGGATCCGAAACAGATACGCAGTATTTT
TRBJ2-5,TRBV9,TRBD2,CASSVVPSGTRRETQYF,TGTGCCAGCAGCGTAGTTCCCAGTGGGACTAGGAGAGAGACCCAGTACTTC
TRBJ2-3,TRBV11-2,TRBD1,CASSLAQGVTVTQYF,TGTGCCAGCAGCTTAGCCCAGGGGGTCACGGTTACGCAGTATTTT
TRBJ1-1,TRBV4-2,.,CASSQPLGNTEAFF,TGTGCCAGCAGCCAACCTCTCGGGAACACTGAAGCTTTCTTT
TRBJ1-2,TRBV6-4,.,CASSDQGSGYTF,TGTGCCAGCAGTGACCAGGGTTCTGGCTACACCTTC
TRBJ2-5,TRBV10-3,.,CAISEALMETQYF,TGTGCCATCAGTGAGGCACTAATGGAGACCCAGTACTTC
TRBJ1-1,TRBV27,.,CASSLSLGTEAFF,TGTGCCAGCAGTTTATCACTCGGCACTGAAGCTTTCTTT
TRBJ2-3,TRBV7-3,.,CASSFGPRRGTDTQYF,TGTGCCAGCAGCTTCGGACCCCGGAGGGGCACAGATACGCAGTATTTT
TRBJ2-7,TRBV6-1,.,CASSLDRHREQYF,TGTGCCAGCAGTTTAGACAGACACAGGGAGCAGTACTTC
TRBJ2-3,TRBV10-2,TRBD2,CASNPLAGLLLGSTDTQYF,TGCGCCAGCAACCCACTAGCGGGATTACTCCTTGGGAGCACAGATACGCAGTATTTT
TRBJ1-1,TRBV20-1,.,CSAGGERAFF,TGCAGTGCTGGTGGAGAGAGGGCTTTCTTT
TRBJ2-5,TRBV18,.,CASSPLSRGGETQYF,TGTGCCAGCTCACCACTTTCTAGGGGCGGAGAGACCCAGTACTTC
TRBJ2-3,TRBV12-5,TRBD2,CASGLDPGGGPLSTDTQYF,TGTGCTAGTGGTTTGGACCCGGGCGGGGGTCCTCTTTCCACAGATACGCAGTATTTT
TRBJ2-2,TRBV6-6,TRBD2,CASRGGSGNTGELFF,TGTGCCAGCAGGGGCGGGAGTGGGAACACCGGGGAGCTGTTTTTT
TRBJ2-3,TRBV7-7,TRBD1,CASSLAGPGGEDTQYF,TGTGCTAGCAGCTTAGCAGGGCCAGGGGGCGAGGATACGCAGTATTTT
TRBJ1-5,TRBV6-5,.,CASSTSQGRQPQHF,TGTGCCAGCAGTACCTCACAGGGACGTCAGCCCCAGCATTTT
TRBJ1-2,TRBV9,.,CASSSGRRGGYTF,TGTGCCAGCAGCTCAGGCCGGCGGGGTGGCTACACCTTC
TRBJ1-1,TRBV5-1,.,CASSLGQAHSANTEAFF,TGCGCCAGCAGCTTGGGACAGGCCCATAGTGCGAACACTGAAGCTTTCTTT
TRBJ2-1,TRBV30,TRBD1,CAWSRGPSYNEQFF,TGTGCCTGGAGTAGGGGGCCCTCCTACAATGAGCAGTTCTTC
TRBJ1-1,TRBV5-6,.,CASSLQGWDTEAFF,TGTGCCAGCAGCTTACAGGGTTGGGACACTGAAGCTTTCTTT
TRBJ1-5,TRBV5-1,.,CASSATGNNQPQHF,TGCGCCAGCAGCGCTACAGGGAACAATCAGCCCCAGCATTTT
TRBJ1-1,TRBV18,.,CASSPIRGNTEAFF,TGTGCCAGCTCACCAATACGGGGAAACACTGAAGCTTTCTTT
TRBJ1-1,TRBV25-1,TRBD1,CASSPIDRDTEAFF,TGTGCCAGCAGTCCAATTGACAGGGACACTGAAGCTTTCTTT
TRBJ1-1,TRBV12-5,.,CASGLGQSTEAFF,TGTGCTAGTGGTTTGGGACAGAGCACTGAAGCTTTCTTT
TRBJ2-7,TRBV21-1,.,CAVRDRVGEQYF,TGTGCCGTCCGGGACAGGGTCGGCGAGCAGTACTTC
TRBJ1-2,TRBV28,TRBD1,CASSSQGSGYTF,TGTGCCAGCAGTTCACAGGGGAGCGGCTACACCTTC